These T cell receptor beta chains were read from a single sample in a study of preoperative IRX-2 immunotherapy in early breast cancer. The data were produced by immunoSEQ multiplex PCR, yet TCRdb's version contains in-frame clones alone and is incomplete. The data contain under 50,000 clones, roughly four fifths of them singletons. The material sequenced was lymph node tissue, taken after IRX-2 immunotherapy. These receptors all come from a human donor with breast cancer. CDR3s include the opening cysteine and the closing phenylalanine or tryptophan. A D gene is named only where the DNA matches it firmly. The listing skips clone size in some rows; elsewhere it reads once, few, many or a size class.

J: TRBJ1-2; D: .; size: once; length: 16; V: TRBV19; DNA: TGTGCCAGTAGTATAGATTGGGCAGGGGAACGCTATGGCTACACCTTC; CDR3: CASSIDWAGERYGYTF
J: TRBJ2-6; D: TRBD1; size: .; length: 16; V: TRBV30; DNA: TGTGCCTGGTACACGACAGGGGGCTCTGGGGCCAACGTCCTGACTTTC; CDR3: CAWYTTGGSGANVLTF
J: TRBJ2-3; D: .; size: .; length: 13; V: TRBV10-1; DNA: TGCGCCAGCAGTGATCAAGAAACAGATACGCAGTATTTT; CDR3: CASSDQETDTQYF
J: TRBJ1-2; D: .; size: .; length: 12; V: TRBV19; DNA: TGTGCCAGTACAGACGGGTGGCAAGGCTACACCTTC; CDR3: CASTDGWQGYTF
J: TRBJ2-1; D: TRBD1; size: .; length: 16; V: TRBV7-1; DNA: TGTGCCAGCAGCTTGGCCGGGACAGGGACCTACAATGAGCAGTTCTTC; CDR3: CASSLAGTGTYNEQFF
J: TRBJ1-2; D: .; size: .; length: 14; V: TRBV29-1; DNA: TGCAGCGTCCACGCCCGTCTGGGGGAGGGGGGCTACACCTTC; CDR3: CSVHARLGEGGYTF
J: TRBJ2-2; D: TRBD1; size: few; length: 15; V: TRBV11-3; DNA: TGTGCCAGCAGCTGGACAGGGACGAACACCGGGGAGCTGTTTTTT; CDR3: CASSWTGTNTGELFF
J: TRBJ1-2; D: .; size: .; length: 12; V: TRBV12-5; DNA: TGTGCTAGTGGTTCCGGGGGCTATGGCTACACCTTC; CDR3: CASGSGGYGYTF
J: TRBJ1-1; D: .; size: .; length: 13; V: TRBV19; DNA: TGTGCCAGTAGTATAGTTGCAGGGACTGAAGCTTTCTTT; CDR3: CASSIVAGTEAFF
J: TRBJ1-4; D: .; size: .; length: 15; V: TRBV6-8; DNA: TGTGCCAGCAGACAACCAGGGGCCACTAATGAAAAACTGTTTTTT; CDR3: CASRQPGATNEKLFF
J: TRBJ1-6; D: TRBD1; size: .; length: 14; V: TRBV19; DNA: TGTGCCAGCTTAGGGACAGGGGAAGCGGTCACCCTCCACTTT; CDR3: CASLGTGEAVTLHF
J: TRBJ1-2; D: .; size: .; length: 11; V: TRBV30; DNA: TGTGCCTGGAGTAAGGGAGGTGGCTACACCTTC; CDR3: CAWSKGGGYTF
J: TRBJ2-7; D: .; size: .; length: 11; V: TRBV6-7; DNA: TGTGCCAGCAGCGTGACCTACGAGCAGTACTTC; CDR3: CASSVTYEQYF
J: TRBJ1-2; D: .; size: .; length: 14; V: TRBV7-1; DNA: TGTGCCAGCAGCTTCGGGATTATTGACTATGGCTACACCTTC; CDR3: CASSFGIIDYGYTF
J: TRBJ2-5; D: .; size: .; length: 14; V: TRBV28; DNA: TGTGCCAGCAGTCTAATTGCATCGGAAGAGACCCAGTACTTC; CDR3: CASSLIASEETQYF
J: TRBJ1-1; D: .; size: .; length: 11; V: TRBV12-5; DNA: TGTGCCAGCGGGCGGAACACTGAAGCTTTCTTT; CDR3: CASGRNTEAFF
J: TRBJ1-2; D: TRBD1; size: once; length: 15; V: TRBV28; DNA: TGTGCCAGCAGTTCCCCCGGGCAGGGGGATGATGGCTACACCTTC; CDR3: CASSSPGQGDDGYTF
J: TRBJ2-5; D: TRBD2; size: .; length: 14; V: TRBV5-1; DNA: TGCGCCAGCAGCCCCTTGGCGGGGGAAGAGACCCAGTACTTC; CDR3: CASSPLAGEETQYF
J: TRBJ1-3; D: .; size: .; length: 15; V: TRBV6-8; DNA: TGTGCCAGCAGCCCACGACACAAGTCTGGAAACACCATATATTTT; CDR3: CASSPRHKSGNTIYF
J: TRBJ2-1; D: TRBD1; size: .; length: 14; V: TRBV7-7; DNA: TGTGCCAGCAGCTTGACAGGGGCTCGGGATGAGCAGTTCTTC; CDR3: CASSLTGARDEQFF